This TCR beta chain was captured in a study of early T cells in non-severe SARS-CoV-2 infection. Across the study: From unsorted whole blood, bulk RNA was sequenced, and the chains remained unpaired.

This clonotype has more than one count but fewer than ten. Unique molecular identifiers (one per individual cDNA molecule) were attached. TCRdb reprocessed the 5' RACE reads via MiXCR and lists one record per CDR3 protein. The repertoire consists of fewer than 80,000 distinct CDR3 sequences, with 13% occurring once and the leading ten covering 4.5% to 6.5%. The germline V gene has CDR1 SGHTA and CDR2 FQGNSA. CDR3 length: 14 amino acids. Trimming shortened V by 1 base and J by 7 bases, and 12 bases separated the two germline ends. This chain links TRBV7-2 with TRBJ2-3, with D hard to call. This TCR derives from an adult who was a healthcare worker with PCR-confirmed SARS-CoV-2 infection or an uninfected control (not recorded which). The sequenced material came from whole blood. The CDR3 region has the DNA TGTGCCAGCAGCTTAGGAGCTCTGGAGCATACGCAGTATTTT. As protein: CASSLGALEHTQYF.